What follows describes a single TCR beta chain. Methods used by the authors: Researchers report that nucleated cell counts were estimated from reference gene primer amplification. Clones were read by immunoSEQ multiplex PCR, and TCRdb kept only the in-frame ones, dropping some. For V, J and clone size, that table is used; D and trimming come from the DNA. There are under 250,000 clones in the sample; roughly 80% occur only once, and about 5% lies in the top ten. Trimming shortened V by 3 bases and J by 5 bases, and 13 bases separated the two germline ends. The CDR3 spans 15 residues. The V gene's germline CDR1 is MGHDK and CDR2 SYGVNS. The data derive from a study of blood T cell repertoires in COVID-19. About the study: COVID-19 samples, acute and convalescent, were from the United States, Italy and Spain. Nucleic acid was either cDNA or gDNA, and it came from T cells, B-cell-depleted T cells, or PBMCs.

Recruited during active infection, patients (from Seattle) were subsequently followed longitudinally. Sequencing used peripheral blood. The rearrangement uses TRBV25-1 and TRBJ2-2; tentative D call: TRBD1 (6 bases). The source is a woman aged 70 to 79 with COVID-19, enrolled during active disease. CDR3 bases: TGTGCCAGCAGTGAGCCGGGACAACGGACCGGGGAGCTGTTTTTT. Its protein product is CASSEPGQRTGELFF.